This TCR beta chain originates from a study of cytomegalovirus exposure and HLA in healthy donors. Study context: Assignment to the Caucasian-associated ancestry cluster applied to around 80% of the approximately 360 genotyped donors. General observations from the study: Some public TCRs appeared in many individuals, while most sequences were rare. In vitro work confirmed that a few CMV-associated chains recognize CMV antigens.

Primers included in the PCR were 60 Vbeta and 13 Jbeta primers. The method was immunoSEQ multiplex PCR; TCRdb's version includes in-frame clones alone and lacks a portion of them. The data contain roughly 150,000 clones, approximately 68% of them singletons. On this clone itself: As yet, its antigen is unknown.

Sequencing was done on a sample of PBMCs. The receptor comes from a man aged 35-49 years in good health and CMV-seronegative.

Here the CDR3 DNA reads TGTGCCAGTAGTATTGGGCTAGCGGTCTACAATGAGCAGTTCTTC. As protein: CASSIGLAVYNEQFF. V usage is TRBV19 and J usage is TRBJ2-1; TRBD2 matches 7 bases. CDR1 and CDR2 from the germline V gene are LNHDA and SQIVND (reference sequence). V lost 3 bases and J lost 3; bases outside the gene matches: 5. The CDR3 covers 15 residues.